The 28 T cell receptor beta chains below were found in one sample sequenced in a study of blood T cell repertoires in COVID-19. Generated by immunoSEQ multiplex PCR, the TCRdb table keeps only in-frame clones and is missing some. The table shows over 130,000 clones, with more than 80% occurring only once. Source material: PBMCs or T cells enriched from blood (not recorded which). The source of these receptors is a woman younger than 35 who had been exposed to COVID-19.

This chain uses TRBV24-1 with TRBJ2-3, with D tentatively TRBD1 (6 bases). The length of the CDR3 is 13 residues. With 6 bases removed from V and 8 bases from J, the gap between germline ends came to 14 bases. Per germline, CDR1 KGHDR and CDR2 SFDVKD. Here the CDR3 DNA reads TGTGCCACCAGTCTCGAGTCCAGGGGTACGCAGTATTTT. This gives the protein CATSLESRGTQYF.

This clone occurred once. The chain combines TRBV4-1 with TRBJ2-7; D is perhaps TRBD1 (5 bases). The germline V and J ends were trimmed by 5 bases and 3 bases, with 14 bases remaining between them. Germline V CDR1 and CDR2: MGHRA, YSYEKL. The CDR3 covers 14 residues. CDR3 in DNA: TGCGCCAGCAGCTACGAAGGGGTCGGCTACGAGCAGTACTTC. It is translated as CASSYEGVGYEQYF.

V and J are TRBV5-1 and TRBJ1-3, with D tentatively TRBD1 (5 bases). The CDR3 is made up of 14 amino acids. Per germline, CDR1 SGHRS and CDR2 YFSETQ. V gave up 4 bases and J gave up 2 bases, with 10 bases separating them. CDR3 region: CASSPGTAGNTIYF. CDR3 nucleotides: TGCGCCAGCAGCCCCGGGACTGCTGGAAACACCATATATTTT.

This CDR3 reads CASSLGGPGNTIYF. CDR3 sequence (DNA): TGTGCCAGCAGCTTAGGGGGCCCTGGAAACACCATATATTTT. V is TRBV7-2 and J is TRBJ1-3; D is possibly TRBD1 (5 bases). Trimming took off 1 base at V and 2 bases at J, with 6 bases between the two ends. Germline loops: CDR1 SGHTA, CDR2 FQGNSA. The CDR3 is 14 residues long.

The chain's CDR3 is CASRLPGQGPHEQYF. In DNA form, the CDR3 reads TGTGCCAGCAGACTACCGGGACAGGGGCCCCACGAGCAGTACTTC. This chain connects TRBV27 to TRBJ2-7; TRBD1 matches 10 bases. The CDR3 consists of 15 residues. V trimming: 6 bases; J trimming: 5 bases; junction bases outside the gene matches: 10. Germline assignment: CDR1 MNHEY and CDR2 SMNVEV (reference sequence).

The V and J genes are TRBV9 and TRBJ2-7; 9 nucleotides agree with TRBD2. CDR1 and CDR2 from the germline V gene are SGDLS and YYNGEE. The junction had 7 bases not matched to a gene; V was cut back by 3 bases and J by 3 bases. The CDR3 is 15 residues long. CDR3 in amino acids: CASSAAGGRSYEQYF. DNA for the CDR3: TGTGCCAGCAGCGCAGCGGGGGGAAGGAGCTACGAGCAGTACTTC.

The gene calls are TRBV20-1 and TRBJ1-4; TRBD1 matches 11 bases. V trimming: 5 bases; J trimming: 0 bases; junction bases outside the gene matches: 5. CDR3 length: 16 residues. Germline CDR1 is DFQATT and CDR2 is SNEGSKA (reference sequence). This CDR3 reads CSARGQGAATNEKLFF. CDR3 DNA sequence: TGCAGTGCTCGTGGACAGGGGGCTGCAACTAATGAAAAACTGTTTTTT.

The CDR3 nucleotides read TGTGCCAGCAAGGTGGCGGGAGCCACAGATACGCAGTATTTT. Protein: CASKVAGATDTQYF. The gene calls are TRBV7-3 and TRBJ2-3; 7 nucleotides align to TRBD2. Germline CDR1 and CDR2: SGHTA and FQGTGA. Trimming at V came to 7 bases and at J to 2 bases, leaving 6 bases not matched to a gene. The CDR3 length is 14 residues.

This clone was detected once. The chain employs TRBV7-8 and TRBJ2-1, with 9 bases matching TRBD1. Germline V gene sequence: CDR1 SGHVS, CDR2 FQNEAQ. The V gene end was trimmed by 5 bases and the J gene end by 8 bases; junction bases not matched to a gene: 10. The CDR3 totals 15 residues. This chain's CDR3 is CASSQPGQGSDEQFF. The CDR3 DNA follows: TGTGCCAGCAGCCAACCGGGACAGGGTTCCGATGAGCAGTTCTTC. Filled out from reference TRBV7-8 and TRBJ2-1, the complete variable domain reads GAGVSQSPRYKVAKRGQDVALRCDPISGHVSLFWYQQALGQGPEFLTYFQNEAQLDKSGLPSDRFFAERPEGSVSTLKIQRTQQEDSAVYLCASSQPGQGSDEQFFGPGTRLTVL.

CDR3: CASSPGQGTRNSPLHF. Written as DNA, the CDR3 is TGTGCCAGCTCTCCTGGACAGGGAACAAGGAATTCACCCCTCCACTTT. V and J are TRBV18 and TRBJ1-6; 8 bases line up with TRBD1. From germline, CDR1 is KGHSH and CDR2 LQKENI. V trimming: 6 bases; J trimming: 7 bases; junction bases outside the gene matches: 11. The CDR3 is 16 residues long.

The CDR3 nucleotides read TGTGCCAGCAGCTCGCTGGGGACTAGGGGCTCCTACGAGCAGTACTTC. As protein: CASSSLGTRGSYEQYF. This rearrangement joins TRBV11-2 to TRBJ2-7; 8 bases fit TRBD2. Unmatched junction bases numbered 8, after V lost 4 bases and J lost 0 bases. CDR3 length equals 16 residues. Germline V gives CDR1 SGHAT, CDR2 FQNNGV.

The rearrangement links TRBV3-1 (or the pseudogene TRBV3-2) to TRBJ1-1; TRBD1 might be the D (6 bases). V lost 2 bases, J lost 4 bases, and 14 bases lay in between. Germline values: CDR1 LGHDT, CDR2 YNNKEL (reference sequence). This CDR3 region has 15 residues. The CDR3 region has the DNA TGTGCCAGCAGCCAACATACAGGGTCGGGCACTGAAGCTTTCTTT. It codes for CASSQHTGSGTEAFF.

V and J are TRBV9 and TRBJ1-1; 11 bases line up with TRBD1. This CDR3 region has 17 residues. The germline V gene has CDR1 SGDLS and CDR2 YYNGEE. J gave up 0 bases and V 1 base, and 5 bases lay outside the gene matches. CDR3 protein: CASSVLGQGGLNTEAFF. Here the CDR3 DNA reads TGTGCCAGCAGCGTATTGGGACAGGGGGGTTTGAACACTGAAGCTTTCTTT.

The chain recombines TRBV6-2 or TRBV6-3 with TRBJ1-5; no clear D gene. Germline CDR1 reads MNHEY; CDR2 reads SVGEGT. The CDR3 runs to 15 residues. V was trimmed by 6 bases and J by 5 bases, leaving 17 bases between them. CDR3 in amino acids: CASSREPKRDQPQHF. DNA of the CDR3: TGTGCCAGCAGCCGAGAGCCTAAACGGGATCAGCCCCAGCATTTT.

The chain links TRBV5-1 to TRBJ2-1, with TRBD2 matching over 14 bases. The CDR3 is 16 residues long. Per the germline V gene, CDR1 is SGHRS and CDR2 is YFSETQ. V shed 0 bases and J 6 bases; nucleotides not matched to a gene: 2. The CDR3 DNA sequence: TGCGCCAGCAGCTTGGGGGGGACTAGCGGGAGCAATGAGCAGTTCTTC. Translation gives CASSLGGTSGSNEQFF.

The chain recombines TRBV7-2 with TRBJ2-1; 8 bases are a match to TRBD2. V dropped 1 base and J dropped 3; count of bases not matched to a gene: 8. From germline, CDR1 is SGHTA and CDR2 FQGNSA. This CDR3 has 17 amino acids. The CDR3 loop is CASSLVSGLALYNEQFF. The CDR3 nucleotides are TGTGCCAGCAGCTTAGTCTCCGGACTAGCCCTCTACAATGAGCAGTTCTTC.

V and J are TRBV28 and TRBJ2-1, with TRBD2 matching over 7 bases. This CDR3 is built from 15 residues. V was pared by 6 bases and J by 4 bases, with 9 bases of the junction left unmatched. Germline V gives CDR1 MDHEN, CDR2 SYDVKM. In DNA form, the CDR3 reads TGTGCCAGCAGGACCGGGACTACGCCGTACAATGAGCAGTTCTTC. It translates to CASRTGTTPYNEQFF.

V and J are TRBV5-1 and TRBJ2-2; 8 bases match TRBD1. The CDR3 length is 15 residues. V shed 1 base and J 7 bases; nucleotides not matched to a gene: 6. CDR1 and CDR2 from the germline V gene are SGHRS and YFSETQ. This CDR3 reads CASSLRQGAVGELFF. CDR3 in DNA: TGCGCCAGCAGCTTGCGGCAGGGGGCCGTCGGGGAGCTGTTTTTT.

This chain links TRBV7-2 with TRBJ1-5, with D unresolved. The CDR3 length is 15 residues. Germline V gives CDR1 SGHTA, CDR2 FQGNSA. Between the trimmed V and J ends, which lost 2 bases and 0 bases, there was a span of 8 bases. CDR3 nucleotides: TGTGCCAGCAGCTTACGGGGTTCTAGCAATCAGCCCCAGCATTTT. It translates to CASSLRGSSNQPQHF.

This chain joins TRBV4-1 and TRBJ2-1, with D possibly TRBD2 on 6 matching bases. The CDR3 contains 14 residues. CDR1 is MGHRA and CDR2 is YSYEKL in the germline V gene. Between the trimmed V and J ends, which lost 4 bases and 5 bases, there was a span of 12 bases. DNA for the CDR3: TGCGCCAGCAGCCCGCGGGGCACCAACAATGAGCAGTTCTTC. Encoded protein: CASSPRGTNNEQFF.

The chain joins TRBV5-1 to TRBJ2-7; 10 positions match TRBD1. V trimming: 6 bases; J trimming: 3 bases; junction bases outside the gene matches: 12. The CDR3 spans 16 residues. Germline assignment: CDR1 SGHRS and CDR2 YFSETQ. CDR3 nucleotides: TGCGCCAGCAACCCTACGGGACAGGGGAGAGGCTACGAGCAGTACTTC. Translated, it gives CASNPTGQGRGYEQYF.

This chain links TRBV11-2 with TRBJ2-7, with 11 bases lining up with TRBD2. The ends lost 5 bases at V and 2 bases at J; junction bases unmatched: 8. CDR3 length: 16 residues. Germline CDR1 SGHAT, CDR2 FQNNGV. The DNA of the CDR3 is TGTGCCAGCAGCGGGCCCGGGACTAGCGGTGCCTACGAGCAGTACTTC. This gives the protein CASSGPGTSGAYEQYF.

The gene calls are TRBV13 and TRBJ1-5; weak D call: TRBD1 (5 bases). The V end was cut by 4 bases, the J end by 7 bases, with 17 bases between. CDR3 length: 15 residues. Per germline, CDR1 PRHDT and CDR2 FYEKMQ (reference sequence). Here the CDR3 DNA reads TGTGCCAGCAGCTATCGGCGGGGGGAGACGCAGCCCCAGCATTTT. Residues: CASSYRRGETQPQHF.

This sequence joins TRBV12-3 or TRBV12-4 and TRBJ1-1, with no clear D. The CDR3 consists of 13 residues. The V and J ends lost 3 bases and 6 bases respectively, with 11 bases between them. CDR3 residues: CASSFPGGAEAFF. CDR3 DNA: TGTGCCAGCAGTTTTCCGGGTGGCGCTGAAGCTTTCTTT.

The chain employs TRBV15 and TRBJ2-3, with 10 bases matching TRBD1. This CDR3 has 16 amino acids. The J segment lost 5 bases and the V segment lost 3 bases, leaving 8 bases of the junction unmatched. From germline, CDR1 is LNHNV and CDR2 YYDKDF (reference sequence). CDR3 in DNA: TGTGCCACCAGCAGGGGGGACAGGGGCGTCCAAGATACGCAGTATTTT. Translation: CATSRGDRGVQDTQYF.

This chain's CDR3 is CASSQGGANSPLHF. CDR3 nucleotides: TGCGCCAGCAGCCAAGGGGGCGCTAATTCACCCCTCCACTTT. The V and J genes are TRBV4-3 and TRBJ1-6; possible D gene TRBD1, 5 bases. This CDR3 is built from 14 residues. V gave up 1 base and J gave up 6 bases, with 7 bases separating them. Looked up from germline, CDR1 is LGHNA and CDR2 is YSLEER.

The CDR3 DNA reads as TGTGCCAGCAGCCGCCAGCGGGAGAACACCTACGAGCAGTACTTC. Its translation is CASSRQRENTYEQYF. This sequence joins TRBV27 and TRBJ2-7; TRBD2 aligns across 8 bases. The V gene's germline CDR1 is MNHEY and CDR2 SMNVEV (reference sequence). The CDR3 is 15 amino acids. Unmatched junction bases numbered 9, after V lost 6 bases and J lost 2 bases.

The chain's CDR3 is CASSARGEGKNIQYF. The CDR3 DNA sequence: TGTGCCAGCAGTGCCCGGGGGGAGGGCAAAAACATTCAGTACTTC. J is TRBJ2-4 and V is TRBV25-1, with 7 bases fitting TRBD2. V lost 4 bases and J lost 3; bases outside the gene matches: 6. From germline, CDR1 is MGHDK and CDR2 SYGVNS. CDR3 size: 15 residues. Drawing the rest from reference TRBV25-1 and TRBJ2-4, the complete variable domain is EADIYQTPRYLVIGTGKKITLECSQTMGHDKMYWYQQDPGMELHLIHYSYGVNSTEKGDLSSESTVSRIRTEHFPLTLESARPSHTSQYLCASSARGEGKNIQYFGAGTRLSVL.